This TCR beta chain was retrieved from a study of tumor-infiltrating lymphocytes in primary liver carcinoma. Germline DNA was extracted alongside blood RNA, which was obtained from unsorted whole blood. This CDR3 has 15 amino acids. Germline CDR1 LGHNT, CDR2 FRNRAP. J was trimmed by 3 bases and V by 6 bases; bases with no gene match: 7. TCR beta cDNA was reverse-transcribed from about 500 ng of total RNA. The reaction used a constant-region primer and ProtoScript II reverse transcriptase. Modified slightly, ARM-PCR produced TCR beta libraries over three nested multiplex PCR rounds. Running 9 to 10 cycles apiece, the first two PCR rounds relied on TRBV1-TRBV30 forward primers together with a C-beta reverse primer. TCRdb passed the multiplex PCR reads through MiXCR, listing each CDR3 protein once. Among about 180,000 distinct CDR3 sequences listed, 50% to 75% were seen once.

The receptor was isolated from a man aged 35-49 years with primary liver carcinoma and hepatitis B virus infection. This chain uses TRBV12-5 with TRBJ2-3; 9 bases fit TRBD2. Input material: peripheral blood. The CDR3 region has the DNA TGTGCTAGTGGCTCCACGGGACTAGCTACAGATACGCAGTATTTT. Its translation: CASGSTGLATDTQYF.